The 24 T cell receptor beta chains presented below share a single source sample, sequenced in a study of T cell repertoires in cytomegalovirus infection. A single record per CDR3 protein comes from TCRdb applying MiXCR to the reads. The repertoire holds hundreds of thousands of distinct CDR3 sequences, with 15% to 20% as singletons. Sequencing was carried out using PBMCs. The receptors come from a human donor in good health (CMV status not recorded). Some clones in this sample may be carry-over from other donors' samples.

This clonotype was picked up a small number of times. V gene TRBV7-8 combines with J gene TRBJ2-1; unclear D gene. There are 17 residues in the CDR3. CDR1 SGHVS and CDR2 FQNEAQ come from the germline V gene. V lost 0 bases and J 5 bases, leaving 17 bases between the germline ends. In DNA, the CDR3 is TGTGCCAGCAGCTTAGCCCTTCGGGCTTCTCTGAACAATGAGCAGTTCTTC. Protein product: CASSLALRASLNNEQFF.

Ten or more counts support this clonotype. The CDR3 loop is CASSFPGQYYGYTF. CDR3 in DNA: TGTGCCAGCAGCTTTCCGGGACAGTACTATGGCTACACCTTC. The chain couples TRBV7-2 to TRBJ1-2; 7 nucleotides agree with TRBD1. V trimming: 3 bases; J trimming: 3 bases; junction bases outside the gene matches: 4. CDR1 SGHTA and CDR2 FQGNSA come from the germline V gene. The CDR3 extends over 14 amino acids.

This clonotype has a handful of counts. This chain uses TRBV6-6 with TRBJ1-5; possible D gene TRBD1, 6 bases. Germline values: CDR1 MNHNY, CDR2 SVGAGI (reference sequence). The CDR3 has 14 residues. V dropped 6 bases and J dropped 4 bases, with 13 bases sitting between them. The CDR3 DNA reads TGTGCCAGCAGCGGCGGACAGAGAAATCAGCCCCAGCATTTT. It codes for CASSGGQRNQPQHF.

The rearrangement joins TRBV27 to TRBJ1-1; possible D gene TRBD1, 5 bases. The CDR3 consists of 16 residues. The V end lost 2 bases, the J end lost 0 bases, and 13 bases lay between the germline ends. Germline V CDR1 and CDR2: MNHEY, SMNVEV (reference sequence). The CDR3 region is CASSLGASFLNTEAFF. CDR3 sequence (DNA): TGTGCCAGCAGTTTAGGGGCCAGCTTTCTGAACACTGAAGCTTTCTTT.

This rearrangement joins TRBV19 to TRBJ2-3; the D gene could be TRBD1 or TRBD2 (6 bases each). Trimming left V 2 bases short and J 5 bases short, with 17 bases between. This CDR3 has 16 amino acids. CDR1 and CDR2 (germline): LNHDA, SQIVND (reference sequence). CDR3 residues: CASSIRVGGFQDTQYF. CDR3 coding DNA: TGTGCCAGTAGTATAAGGGTAGGGGGGTTTCAAGATACGCAGTATTTT. Supplemented by reference TRBV19 and TRBJ2-3, the full variable domain reads DGGITQSPKYLFRKEGQNVTLSCEQNLNHDAMYWYRQDPGQGLRLIYYSQIVNDFQKGDIAEGYSVSREKKESFPLTVTSAQKNPTAFYLCASSIRVGGFQDTQYFGPGTRLTVL.

This clonotype was found many times. V and J are TRBV7-2 and TRBJ2-3; 8 bases match TRBD2. Looked up from germline, CDR1 is SGHTA and CDR2 is FQGNSA. Trimming cost V 3 bases and J 4 bases; bases outside gene matches: 3. The CDR3 has 14 residues. CDR3 loop: CASSLGGGPDTQYF. In nucleotides, the CDR3 is TGTGCCAGCAGCTTGGGCGGGGGGCCAGATACGCAGTATTTT.

This clonotype was observed a few times. The chain's CDR3 is CASSLALRGSILDNEQFF. Here the CDR3 DNA reads TGTGCCAGCAGCTTAGCGTTGCGGGGAAGCATCTTAGACAATGAGCAGTTCTTC. The rearrangement uses TRBV7-2 and TRBJ2-1; D might be TRBD2 (6 bases). Germline CDR1 reads SGHTA; CDR2 reads FQGNSA. This CDR3 contains 18 residues. V lost 0 bases, J lost 5 bases, and 20 bases lay in between.

The V call is TRBV20-1, the J call TRBJ2-5; 9 nucleotides agree with TRBD2. The J segment lost 5 bases and the V segment lost 8 bases, leaving 6 bases of the junction unmatched. The CDR3 loop spans 12 amino acids. Germline V CDR1 and CDR2: DFQATT, SNEGSKA (reference sequence). CDR3 residues: CSSGLAEETQYF. The CDR3 nucleotides are TGCAGTTCGGGACTAGCCGAGGAGACCCAGTACTTC.

This clonotype was counted ten times or more. The V call is TRBV7-8, the J call TRBJ2-7, with 7 positions matching TRBD1. The CDR3 totals 13 residues. Germline V gives CDR1 SGHVS, CDR2 FQNEAQ. Trimming at V came to 4 bases and at J to 4 bases, leaving 4 bases not matched to a gene. The CDR3 here is CASSWAGGYEQYF. In DNA, the CDR3 is TGTGCCAGCAGCTGGGCAGGGGGTTACGAGCAGTACTTC. The full variable domain, rest sourced from reference TRBV7-8 and TRBJ2-7, is GAGVSQSPRYKVAKRGQDVALRCDPISGHVSLFWYQQALGQGPEFLTYFQNEAQLDKSGLPSDRFFAERPEGSVSTLKIQRTQQEDSAVYLCASSWAGGYEQYFGPGTRLTVT.

J is TRBJ1-1 and V is TRBV6-1; D remains ambiguous. The V end was cut by 5 bases, the J end by 5 bases, with 24 bases between. Per the germline V gene, CDR1 is MNHNS and CDR2 is SASEGT. This CDR3 comprises 17 residues. CDR3 amino acids: CASSWDIPEIGGTEAFF. As DNA, the CDR3 is TGTGCCAGCAGTTGGGATATCCCTGAAATAGGTGGGACTGAAGCTTTCTTT.

This clonotype was seen a handful of times. CDR3 in DNA: TGTGCCAGCAGCTCACAGGGAAGAGGCACCGGGGAGCTGTTTTTT. This encodes CASSSQGRGTGELFF. The rearrangement joins TRBV7-9 to TRBJ2-2; possible D gene TRBD1, 6 bases. The length of the CDR3 is 15 residues. Deletions cut 4 bases from V and 4 bases from J, with 13 bases between. From germline, CDR1 is SEHNR and CDR2 FQNEAQ (reference sequence).

The chain is built from TRBV12-3 or TRBV12-4 and TRBJ2-1, with 9 bases matching TRBD2. With 0 bases clipped from V and 5 bases from J, the junction kept 5 bases outside the gene matches. The CDR3 contains 16 residues. The CDR3 reads CASSLATSGFNNEQFF. In DNA form, the CDR3 reads TGTGCCAGCAGTTTAGCTACTAGCGGGTTTAACAATGAGCAGTTCTTC.

This clonotype was seen at least ten times. V and J are TRBV7-2 and TRBJ2-1; 8 nucleotides align to TRBD2. The CDR3 spans 23 residues. J lost 0 bases, V lost 0 bases, and 22 bases had no gene match. The V gene's germline CDR1 is SGHTA and CDR2 FQGNSA. CDR3 amino acids: CASSLARRGGLRVPGSSYNEQFF. The CDR3 DNA reads TGTGCCAGCAGCTTAGCGCGTCGGGGGGGCCTCCGCGTGCCCGGGAGCTCCTACAATGAGCAGTTCTTC.

The gene calls are TRBV15 and TRBJ2-1; 9 bases line up with TRBD2. V lost 5 bases and J lost 5; bases outside the gene matches: 10. CDR3 length: 16 residues. Germline values: CDR1 LNHNV, CDR2 YYDKDF (reference sequence). The CDR3 bases are TGTGCCACCAGCCGAGGACTAGCGCTTAAAAACAATGAGCAGTTCTTC. Translation gives CATSRGLALKNNEQFF.

The rearrangement joins TRBV20-1 to TRBJ1-1; perhaps TRBD1 as D (5 bases). Trimming removed 6 bases at V and 1 base at J, with 21 bases between. Germline V gene lookup returns CDR1 DFQATT and CDR2 SNEGSKA (reference sequence). The CDR3 totals 16 residues. CDR3 region: CSANSPRWGQNTEAFF. The CDR3 nucleotides are TGCAGTGCAAATTCACCGCGGTGGGGCCAGAACACTGAAGCTTTCTTT.

The rearrangement links TRBV20-1 to TRBJ1-2, with D tentatively TRBD1 (5 bases). The germline V and J ends were trimmed by 0 bases and 4 bases, with 15 bases remaining between them. This CDR3 region has 15 residues. Per germline, CDR1 DFQATT and CDR2 SNEGSKA (reference sequence). The CDR3 sequence: CSARDQGRRGYGYTF. CDR3 sequence (DNA): TGCAGTGCTAGAGATCAGGGACGAAGGGGCTATGGCTACACCTTC.

This clonotype was picked up many times. The chain employs TRBV7-2 and TRBJ2-5; 7 bases are shared with TRBD1. CDR3 length equals 15 residues. Germline V gene lookup returns CDR1 SGHTA and CDR2 FQGNSA. The J segment lost 2 bases and the V segment lost 1 base, leaving 4 bases of the junction unmatched. CDR3 nucleotides: TGTGCCAGCAGCTTAGGGGGGACAGTTCAAGAGACCCAGTACTTC. Protein sequence: CASSLGGTVQETQYF.

This clonotype has at least ten counts. The chain links TRBV7-2 to TRBJ1-5, with D perhaps matching TRBD1 (5 bases). The V gene's germline CDR1 is SGHTA and CDR2 FQGNSA. The CDR3 length is 15 residues. V was clipped by 5 bases and J by 1 base, with 12 bases between them. As DNA, the CDR3 is TGTGCCAGCAGCGCCCAGGGTTTGAGCAATCAGCCCCAGCATTTT. This sequence encodes CASSAQGLSNQPQHF. Complete variable domain (other parts from reference TRBV7-2 and TRBJ1-5): GAGVSQSPSNKVTEKGKDVELRCDPISGHTALYWYRQSLGQGLEFLIYFQGNSAPDKSGLPSDRFSAERTGGSVSTLTIQRTQQEDSAVYLCASSAQGLSNQPQHFGDGTRLSIL.

This clonotype was recorded at least ten times. CDR3 sequence: CASSLIVGLTYEQYF. Here the CDR3 DNA reads TGTGCCAGCAGCTTAATTGTAGGGCTAACCTACGAGCAGTACTTC. This chain uses TRBV7-2 with TRBJ2-7; D unclear. CDR3 length equals 15 residues. The germline V and J ends were trimmed by 2 bases and 2 bases, with 13 bases remaining between them. CDR1 and CDR2 from the germline V gene are SGHTA and FQGNSA.

There are many counts of this clonotype. The chain uses TRBV7-8 and TRBJ2-7, with no clear D. Deletions cut 5 bases from V and 2 bases from J, with 10 bases between. This CDR3 comprises 13 residues. Germline V lookup: CDR1 SGHVS, CDR2 FQNEAQ. The CDR3 here is CASSPSPAYEQYF. DNA of the CDR3: TGTGCCAGCAGCCCATCCCCCGCCTACGAGCAGTACTTC.

This clonotype has a count of ten or more. The J gene is TRBJ2-2, the V gene TRBV6-2 or TRBV6-3; either TRBD1 or TRBD2 may supply D (5 bases each). Germline CDR1 MNHEY, CDR2 SVGEGT. V was cut by 6 bases and J by 4 bases, with 12 bases left in between. CDR3 size: 14 residues. As DNA, the CDR3 is TGTGCCAGCAGATGGGACCGATCCACCGGGGAGCTGTTTTTT. As protein: CASRWDRSTGELFF.

This clonotype occurred many times. This chain uses TRBV7-2 with TRBJ2-1, with D unclear. Germline CDR1 is SGHTA and CDR2 is FQGNSA. V was clipped by 1 base and J by 2 bases, with 9 bases between them. This CDR3 region has 15 residues. CDR3 protein: CASSLDSGPYNEQFF. The DNA for the CDR3 is TGTGCCAGCAGCTTAGATTCGGGCCCCTACAATGAGCAGTTCTTC.

In its sample, this clonotype was seen many times. V is TRBV28 and J is TRBJ2-7, with D tentatively TRBD1 (6 bases). CDR1 is MDHEN and CDR2 is SYDVKM in the germline V gene. Deletions cut 7 bases from V and 9 bases from J, with 25 bases between. The CDR3 runs 15 residues. The CDR3 loop is CASTTPGGRGGWQYF. CDR3 DNA: TGTGCCAGCACGACTCCGGGTGGCAGGGGTGGTTGGCAGTACTTC.

This clonotype was seen only a few times. The V call is TRBV12-3 or TRBV12-4, the J call TRBJ1-1, with 7 bases matching TRBD1. Germline trimming cut 5 bases from V and 2 bases from J; bases unmatched to any gene: 5. The CDR3 length is 14 residues. DNA of the CDR3: TGTGCCAGCAGTGAGACAGGGATCAACACTGAAGCTTTCTTT. It yields the protein CASSETGINTEAFF.